Presented here are 20 T cell receptor beta chains from one specimen sequenced in a study of blood T cells in healthy people across ages (dated by TCRdb to about 2015). Library prep was done by 5' RACE. TCRdb lists the instrument as Illumina HiSeq 2500. A second PCR of roughly 7 to 11 cycles was performed with a sample-barcoded 5' primer and a J-beta primer mix. Using fastp at Q25 and MiXCR, TCRdb reprocessed the public reads and kept productive beta chains. Each record represents a unique CDR3 protein, reported with the most common genes and DNA among its rows. For this sample the table gives 750,000 or so distinct CDR3 sequences, of which approximately 25% were detected only once. 9.4% of the sample belongs to the ten largest clones. This same sample was also part of a study on T cells of mothers and their children.

The sample was blood. The source of these receptors is a boy aged 10-17 years in good health.

The chain couples TRBV27 to TRBJ2-7; D unresolved. Looked up from germline, CDR1 is MNHEY and CDR2 is SMNVEV (reference sequence). The CDR3 sequence is 14 residues long. Trimming pared 6 bases from V and 0 bases from J, leaving 12 bases between. The CDR3 nucleotides are TGTGCCAGCAGCCCCGGTGGATTCTCCTACGAGCAGTACTTC. This translates into CASSPGGFSYEQYF.

This clonotype was observed a handful of times. V gene TRBV12-3 or TRBV12-4 combines with J gene TRBJ1-1; D call uncertain. Trimming took off 3 bases at V and 3 bases at J, with 14 bases between the two ends. This CDR3 is built from 15 residues. The DNA of the CDR3 is TGTGCCAGCAGTTTGGAGCCCTATGGGTACACTGAAGCTTTCTTT. Translated, it gives CASSLEPYGYTEAFF.

This clonotype was recorded a few times. J is TRBJ1-1 and V is TRBV12-3 or TRBV12-4; 10 bases agree with TRBD1. The trim removed 7 bases at V and 3 bases at J, leaving 2 bases unmatched. The CDR3 contains 13 residues. CDR3 region: CASIGTGDTEAFF. The CDR3 DNA reads TGTGCCAGCATCGGGACAGGGGACACTGAAGCTTTCTTT.

Only a few counts were recorded for this clonotype. This rearrangement joins TRBV28 to TRBJ1-5; D remains unclear. Trimming shortened V by 5 bases and J by 6 bases, and 11 bases separated the two germline ends. CDR3 length: 13 amino acids. Germline CDR1 reads MDHEN; CDR2 reads SYDVKM. The CDR3, as DNA: TGTGCCAGCAGTCCAGGACGGGGTCAGCCCCAGCATTTT. It codes for CASSPGRGQPQHF.

Note on this clonotype: A read error is likely, as this CDR3 ends without the conserved phenylalanine or tryptophan. V is TRBV12-3 or TRBV12-4 and J is TRBJ1-1; TRBD1 matches 9 bases. V shed 3 bases and J 5 bases; nucleotides not matched to a gene: 1. The CDR3 spans 13 residues. CDR3 in amino acids: CASSFGQGTEAFL. CDR3 coding DNA: TGTGCCAGCAGTTTCGGACAGGGGACTGAAGCTTTCCTT.

This clonotype was observed a handful of times. This chain's CDR3 is CASSRDLPDTQYF. In DNA, the CDR3 is TGTGCCAGCTCCCGGGACCTCCCAGATACGCAGTATTTT. This rearrangement joins TRBV25-1 to TRBJ2-3; D tentatively fits TRBD1 or TRBD2 (5 bases each). CDR1 and CDR2 (germline): MGHDK, SYGVNS. This CDR3 comprises 13 residues. V was shortened by 8 bases and J by 4 bases, with 13 bases between the two germline ends. The variable domain in full, completed from reference TRBV25-1 and TRBJ2-3, reads EADIYQTPRYLVIGTGKKITLECSQTMGHDKMYWYQQDPGMELHLIHYSYGVNSTEKGDLSSESTVSRIRTEHFPLTLESARPSHTSQYLCASSRDLPDTQYFGPGTRLTVL.

In its sample, this clonotype was seen a few times. V usage is TRBV28 and J usage is TRBJ1-2; a weak D match, TRBD1 (6 bases). Germline V gives CDR1 MDHEN, CDR2 SYDVKM. The CDR3 length is 13 residues. Trimming removed 6 bases at V and 4 bases at J, with 12 bases between. CDR3 nucleotide sequence: TGTGCCAGCAGACCCGGACAGAGCTATGGCTACACCTTC. Protein sequence: CASRPGQSYGYTF.

This clonotype was counted a few times. The CDR3: CASRKQGGGSETQYF. In DNA, the CDR3 is TGTGCCAGCAGGAAACAGGGAGGTGGGAGTGAGACCCAGTACTTC. This chain joins TRBV6-1 and TRBJ2-5; D is tentatively TRBD1 or TRBD2 (6 bases each). V dropped 6 bases and J dropped 5 bases, with 19 bases sitting between them. The length of the CDR3 is 15 residues. The germline V gene has CDR1 MNHNS and CDR2 SASEGT.

DNA for the CDR3: TGTGCCAGCACCCCGGGACGGCGATATGGCTACACCTTC. It specifies CASTPGRRYGYTF. This chain joins TRBV28 and TRBJ1-2; a weak D match, TRBD1 (5 bases). The CDR3 contains 13 residues. In germline, CDR1 is MDHEN, CDR2 SYDVKM. V lost 7 bases to trimming and J lost 5 bases, with 14 bases between them.

The V call is TRBV6-2 or TRBV6-3, the J call TRBJ2-5; D is ambiguous. Near its end, the DNA agrees better with TRBJ2-7, so the J call may be wrong. Germline CDR1 reads MNHEY; CDR2 reads SVGEGT. This CDR3 has 13 residues. The CDR3 protein is CASSYTVYYEQYF. DNA of the CDR3: TGTGCCAGCAGTTACACCGTCTACTACGAGCAGTACTTC.

This chain uses TRBV15 with TRBJ2-5; no clear D. CDR1 and CDR2 (germline): LNHNV, YYDKDF (reference sequence). This CDR3 region has 16 residues. Trimming took off 8 bases at V and 2 bases at J, with 21 bases between the two ends. As DNA, the CDR3 is TGTGCCACCTCTCCCCCTCGGACGAGGCAACAAGAGACCCAGTACTTC. Protein: CATSPPRTRQQETQYF.

The rearrangement uses TRBV9 and TRBJ2-1; 8 bases align to TRBD1. With 1 base clipped from V and 4 bases from J, the junction kept 4 bases outside the gene matches. The CDR3 covers 15 residues. Germline V gene lookup returns CDR1 SGDLS and CDR2 YYNGEE. The CDR3 is CASSVSGGLYNEQFF. The CDR3, as DNA: TGTGCCAGCAGCGTATCAGGGGGCTTGTACAATGAGCAGTTCTTC.

This chain links TRBV4-1 with TRBJ2-1; D is unresolved. CDR1 is MGHRA and CDR2 is YSYEKL in the germline V gene. V shed 2 bases and J shed 7 bases, with 6 bases lying between them. This CDR3 is built from 12 residues. CDR3 coding DNA: TGCGCCAGCAGCCAACAAAGGAATGAGCAGTTCTTC. Amino acids: CASSQQRNEQFF.

The V gene is TRBV5-1, the J gene TRBJ1-4; maybe TRBD1 (5 bases). V dropped 0 bases and J dropped 3 bases, with 12 bases sitting between them. CDR1 and CDR2 from the germline V gene are SGHRS and YFSETQ. This CDR3 has 16 residues. CDR3 nucleotides: TGCGCCAGCAGCTTGGCTGGGGCTAGGGCTAATGAAAAACTGTTTTTT. It yields the protein CASSLAGARANEKLFF.

This sequence joins TRBV6-2 or TRBV6-3 and TRBJ2-5, with 11 bases fitting TRBD2. The J segment lost 3 bases and the V segment lost 8 bases, leaving 5 bases of the junction unmatched. This CDR3 region has 14 residues. Germline CDR1 MNHEY, CDR2 SVGEGT. The CDR3 reads CASGVTSGEETQYF. CDR3 DNA: TGTGCCAGCGGTGTGACTAGCGGGGAAGAGACCCAGTACTTC.

Only a few counts were recorded for this clonotype. The chain uses TRBV29-1 and TRBJ2-3; 10 bases are shared with TRBD1. V dropped 1 base and J dropped 6; count of bases not matched to a gene: 7. Germline lookup yields CDR1 SQVTM and CDR2 ANQGSEA. The CDR3 extends over 15 amino acids. CDR3 DNA: TGCAGCGTTGAAGGGGACAGGGGCCCCTCGGATACGCAGTATTTT. This gives the protein CSVEGDRGPSDTQYF.

The chain uses TRBV20-1 and TRBJ2-3; D unresolved. This CDR3 comprises 12 residues. The germline V gene has CDR1 DFQATT and CDR2 SNEGSKA (reference sequence). Between the trimmed V and J ends, which lost 6 bases and 8 bases, there was a span of 15 bases. The CDR3 DNA is TGCAGTGCCCTGTCCCCTGCTGGTACGCAGTATTTT. Amino acids: CSALSPAGTQYF.

This clonotype was seen more than once but under ten times. This chain links TRBV29-1 with TRBJ2-3, with D perhaps matching TRBD1 (6 bases). The V gene lost 0 bases and the J gene lost 5 bases, with 18 bases spanning the gap. The germline CDR1 and CDR2 sequences are SQVTM and ANQGSEA. This CDR3 is 16 amino acids long. The CDR3 DNA reads as TGCAGCGTTGAAGATCCGGCAGGGGTTCGAGAAGATACGCAGTATTTT. Translating it yields CSVEDPAGVREDTQYF.

The chain is built from TRBV5-1 and TRBJ2-7; 10 nucleotides line up with TRBD2. The junction had 8 bases not matched to a gene; V was cut back by 2 bases and J by 6 bases. The V gene's germline CDR1 is SGHRS and CDR2 YFSETQ. The CDR3 runs to 15 residues. CDR3 bases: TGCGCCAGCAGCTTTGCTAGCGGGAGTGGCGGCGAGCAGTACTTC. It is translated as CASSFASGSGGEQYF.

The V call is TRBV3-1, the J call TRBJ2-5, with unresolved D. This CDR3 has 15 amino acids. Trimming stripped 0 bases from V and 3 bases from J, with 11 bases between. CDR1 is LGHDT and CDR2 is YNNKEL in the germline V gene (reference sequence). The CDR3 loop is CASSQDPAPEETQYF. For the CDR3, the DNA is TGTGCCAGCAGCCAAGATCCGGCCCCGGAAGAGACCCAGTACTTC.